The entry below describes one TCR beta chain. Its antigen is currently unknown. The PCR ran on 60 Vbeta and 13 Jbeta primers. The table came from immunoSEQ multiplex PCR; TCRdb's copy has only in-frame clones and leaves some out. The top ten hold 13% of the sample, which has about 170,000 clones, 75% to 85% seen once. This sample was included in a study of cytomegalovirus exposure and HLA in healthy donors. Looked up from germline, CDR1 is SGHTA and CDR2 is FQGNSA. The CDR3 is 12 residues long. V was trimmed by 5 bases and J by 11 bases, leaving 15 bases between them. Study observations and caveats: An analysis done earlier found most TCR beta V segments productive about 87% or about 30% of the time.

The specimen was PBMCs. The receptor comes from a woman between 50 and 59 years old in good health and CMV-seropositive. J is TRBJ1-1 and V is TRBV7-2, with a tentative D call TRBD1 (5 bases). The CDR3 region is CASSPAARDAFF. The CDR3 bases are TGTGCCAGCAGCCCGGCCGCCAGGGATGCTTTCTTT.